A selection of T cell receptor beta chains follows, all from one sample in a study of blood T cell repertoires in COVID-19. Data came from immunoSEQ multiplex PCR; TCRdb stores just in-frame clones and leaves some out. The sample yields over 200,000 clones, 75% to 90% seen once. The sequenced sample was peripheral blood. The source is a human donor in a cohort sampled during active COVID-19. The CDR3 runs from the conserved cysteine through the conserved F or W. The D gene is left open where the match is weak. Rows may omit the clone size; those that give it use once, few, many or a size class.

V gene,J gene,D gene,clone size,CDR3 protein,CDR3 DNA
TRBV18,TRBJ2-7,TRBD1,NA,CASSSQGDHWYEQYF,TGTGCCAGCTCATCACAGGGGGACCATTGGTACGAGCAGTACTTC
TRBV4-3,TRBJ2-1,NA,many,CASSQDWGDPYNEQFF,TGCGCCAGCAGCCAAGATTGGGGGGACCCCTACAATGAGCAGTTCTTC
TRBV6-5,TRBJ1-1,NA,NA,CASSYLSAGDDTEAFF,TGTGCCAGCAGTTACCTTTCGGCGGGGGATGACACTGAAGCTTTCTTT
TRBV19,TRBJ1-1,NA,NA,CASSSSSRTEAFF,TGTGCCAGTAGTAGTAGTTCGCGCACTGAAGCTTTCTTT
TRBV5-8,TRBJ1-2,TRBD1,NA,CASSPPSGGRDDGYTF,TGTGCCAGCAGCCCCCCATCAGGGGGGCGAGACGATGGCTACACCTTC
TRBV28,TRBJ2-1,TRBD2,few,CASSQREGRNNEQFF,TGTGCCAGCAGTCAGCGGGAGGGGCGGAACAATGAGCAGTTCTTC
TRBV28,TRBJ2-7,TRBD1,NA,CASKRDRAYEQYF,TGTGCCAGCAAGCGGGACAGGGCCTACGAGCAGTACTTC
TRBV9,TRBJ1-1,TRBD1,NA,CASRGQGDEPNTEAFF,TGTGCCAGCAGGGGACAGGGGGATGAGCCGAACACTGAAGCTTTCTTT
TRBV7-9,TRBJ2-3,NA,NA,CASSLRDFSTDTQYF,TGTGCCAGCAGCTTGCGGGATTTTAGCACAGATACGCAGTATTTT
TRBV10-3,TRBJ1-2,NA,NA,CAISESIIEDYTF,TGTGCCATCAGTGAGTCGATCATAGAGGACTACACCTTC
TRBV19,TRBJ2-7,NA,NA,CASSRGPLYEQYF,TGTGCCAGTAGTAGGGGGCCTCTCTACGAGCAGTACTTC